The source of this T cell receptor beta chain is a study of blood T cell repertoires in COVID-19. Study context: Acute and convalescent COVID-19 samples came from the United States, Italy and Spain. T cells, B-cell-depleted T cells, or PBMCs provided the cDNA or gDNA that served as material.

Trimming took 4 bases from V and 8 from J, leaving 14 bases between them. CDR3 size: 14 residues. Germline V CDR1 and CDR2: LGHNA, YSLEER. Authors' analysis steps: Estimation of nucleated cell counts was performed using reference gene primer amplification. Some clones are missing from TCRdb's copy, which holds only in-frame ones; the method was immunoSEQ multiplex PCR. V, J and clone size are taken as reported in that table, and D and trimming were inferred from the DNA itself. The data show 270,000 or so clones, 84% seen once. This clone occurred a few times. What was sequenced was peripheral blood. This TCR was recovered from a human donor in a cohort sampled during active COVID-19. The chain combines TRBV4-3 with TRBJ2-2; no reliable D call. The CDR3 sequence is CASSLKSAAGELFF. CDR3 in DNA: TGCGCCAGCAGCCTAAAGTCTGCAGCGGGGGAGCTGTTTTTT.